This T cell receptor (beta chain) stems from a study of cytomegalovirus exposure and HLA in healthy donors (TCRdb year 2017). Context from the whole study: In an earlier analysis of roughly 500 of the donors, approximately 300 Gb of sequence data and 95 million to 130 million unique TCR beta sequences from 150 million to 200 million T cells were reported. The T cell repertoires of some 670 subjects were profiled by immunosequencing and related to cytomegalovirus serostatus. Of the approximately 400 genotyped donors, 81% were placed in the genetic ancestry cluster associated with self-reported Caucasian donors. Among roughly 400 genotyped donors of the cohort, an average of around 250,000 unique TCR beta nucleotide sequences was sequenced per donor, of which approximately 18% were non-productive. Rather than using new phenotypic data, the later analysis identified candidate immune exposures from TCR beta sequences and from how often those sequences occurred across donors. Donor age, sex, ethnicity and CMV serostatus were compiled alongside the repertoire data. Class I and class II HLA loci were covered by the typing at four-digit resolution. Four to six DR-DQ haplotypes were handled as single units for association and clustering, since linkage in the cohort was strong. Every discovery cohort repertoire had been produced on one sequencing platform. About 280 gigabases of sequencing data and 70 million to 95 million unique TCR sequences made up an early release that covered approximately 700 HLA-typed donors. The study aimed to test whether cataloging public T cell receptors could reveal signatures of past pathogen exposure. In a later genetic analysis, genome-wide SNP genotypes for about three fifths of the roughly 670 donors were used, and that subset was treated as a discovery cohort. A separate validation cohort of 100 to 150 different subjects was used in addition to the roughly 700-subject first cohort. An earlier analysis of approximately 500 of the donors applied high-throughput TCR beta sequencing to assess whether each TCR beta V gene segment acted as functional or pseudogenic. A later analysis re-examined previously published TCR beta repertoires from several hundred donors and added high-resolution HLA genotyping to investigate patterns of TCR occurrence. The number of donors typed differed by locus, with about 629-630 for A, B, C, DRB1 and DQB1, 522 for DQA1, 600 to 610 for DPA1, and over 400 for DPB1. To predict cytomegalovirus infection status, the study brought together high-throughput TCR immunosequencing, statistical association of individual TCRs with disease status, and machine learning. The full study reports these points: In this cohort, only TCR beta chains were sequenced, and detectable features were limited by the absence of alpha or paired-chain data. A total of roughly 160 TCR beta chains were listed by the study as associated with cytomegalovirus. Broadly in line with IMGT annotations, most TCR beta V segments showed up in productive rearrangements about 90% or about 30% of the time in an earlier analysis of a few hundred of the donors. Some IMGT-functional V segments, including TRBV6-2 and TRBV6-3, could not be told apart with the 87-base-pair reads, so those segments were excluded. The only immune exposure information available for the cohort was CMV serostatus. In vitro tests confirmed that a few of the cytomegalovirus-associated TCR beta chains recognize cytomegalovirus antigens. In a later genetic analysis, fewer N-insertions in productive TCRs were reported among donors in an Asian-associated ancestry cluster than the roughly 700-donor mean. Several of the top co-occurrence clusters appeared to be linked to parvovirus B19, influenza, CMV and Epstein-Barr virus, according to a later analysis. The authors suggested that the approach could potentially be generalized to other disease states and immunological phenotypes. A group of highly shared sequence variants was considered likely to be a technical artifact of the sequencing pipeline. When HLA alleles, especially DR and DQ, strongly co-occurred, TCR associations were difficult to assign to individual alleles. At a false discovery rate of 0.05, a later analysis linked some 17,000 TCR beta sequences to specific HLA alleles. The earlier analysis of 587 of the donors excluded approximately 17 rarely observed V segments, including chromosome 9 orphons, because counts were too low. A further reported finding was that TCR beta sequences accurately predicted the HLA-A and HLA-B alleles for most subjects in the first cohort. In a later analysis, HLA-associated TCR beta chains showed more clonal expansion and lower generation probabilities than non-associated chains that were equally common. Across donors, most TCR sequences were observed very rarely, whereas some public TCRs were present in many individuals. Because HLA typing was missing for some donors at each locus, association tests included only the typed subset. A later analysis found that most CMV-associated TCR beta chains appeared HLA-restricted, with HLA associations seemingly driven largely by CMV exposure. The classifier was reported to diagnose cytomegalovirus status with high specificity and sensitivity in both the original cohort and the validation cohort. Linkage disequilibrium might explain the correlated functional status among segregating V segments, but an unknown experimental factor could not be excluded. Sequencing depth was assumed to be roughly uniform across donors in the presence/absence analyses, though that assumption may not hold. In a later genetic analysis, a missense DCLRE1C variant was associated with V-gene and J-gene trimming of TCR beta chains, and the association was replicated in an independent cohort. According to a later analysis, TCR association rates differed among HLA loci, with DRB1 alleles showing the most associated TCRs and HLA-C alleles showing the fewest.

The cohort was made up of about 670 healthy bone marrow donors. At the time of sampling, all cohort members were nominally healthy, though unrecorded immune exposures were likely present. The donor was CMV seronegative and was included in the group of a few hundred seronegative cohort members. A peripheral blood sample was provided by each donor, and peripheral blood mononuclear cells were used for TCR beta sequencing. Genomic DNA was extracted from the blood cell samples with the Qiagen DNeasy Blood Extraction Kit. CDR1 MNHEY and CDR2 SMNVEV are derived from the germline V gene (reference sequence). Trimming accounts for 6 bases at V and 7 bases at J, while the number of junction bases matched to no gene is 8. The CDR3 runs 13 residues from the cysteine to the phenylalanine. Of the read, only the CDR3 DNA is kept; its 39 bases are in frame from base 1. Only one count was recorded for this clone. It lacks a known antigen. Base qualities are missing; no much larger clone stands one base away.

The library was built by means of the immunoSEQ multiplex PCR assay. For the multiplex PCR, a mixture combining 60 forward primers for TCR Vbeta segments and 13 reverse primers for TCR Jbeta segments was used. A multiplex PCR assay on genomic DNA amplified the CDR3 region of rearranged TCR beta genes. The Illumina HiSeq System was used to sequence the amplified TCR beta libraries as 87-base-pair reads. Per the authors' processing: Across the 700 or so repertoires, a later analysis counted around 80 million unique TCR beta chains, about 10 million of which were shared by at least two donors. A nearest-neighbor algorithm error-corrected the raw reads and collapsed the reads into unique sequences, merging closely related sequences to remove PCR and sequencing errors. V, D and J gene segments were assigned by aligning CDR3 sequences to IMGT reference sequences. For a sequence to be retained, at least a six-nucleotide match to both a V gene segment and a J gene segment was required. A rearrangement counted as productive if the CDR3 had no stop codons and remained in frame with V and J, and every other rearrangement counted as non-productive. Following IMGT convention, CDR3 was defined as the stretch from the second conserved V-encoded cysteine to the conserved J-encoded phenylalanine. The earlier analysis of about 590 of the donors excluded sequences that lacked an unambiguous match to a single V gene segment. An earlier analysis of roughly 590 of the donors called V segments functional above 56.7% productive rearrangements and segregating when the between-donor standard deviation exceeded 5%. To diagnose cytomegalovirus status from the catalog of TCR beta chain sequences, a statistical classification framework was built. A later analysis assigned V and J genes by comparing TCR nucleotide sequences with IMGT/GENE-DB human TR gene sequences. The TCRdist pipeline was used in a later analysis to assign CDR3 sequences and most-parsimonious VDJ recombination scenarios. In a later analysis, each TCR beta chain was defined by its CDR3 amino acid sequence together with its V-gene family, and reads without a unique V-gene family were excluded. As a way to deal with suspected cross-contamination and a sequencing artifact, a later analysis dropped more than 500 nucleotide sequences that were highly shared and had low generation probability. For each public chain, a later analysis derived a clonal expansion index from normalized ranks of inferred template counts within each repertoire. Generation probabilities in a later analysis came from a VDJ recombination model fitted to out-of-frame rearrangements, and those results were checked against IGoR. In a later analysis, TCR-TCR, TCR-HLA and TCR-CMV co-occurrence was scored with hypergeometric tests, and a repertoire-size bias correction was applied to TCR pairs. False discovery rates were estimated in a later analysis by permuting HLA or CMV assignments 20 times. In a later analysis, co-occurring TCRs were grouped using DBSCAN, with TCRdist sequence similarity added in when clustering inside HLA-allele-positive subsets. Repertoires with fewer than 30,000 or more than 120,000 public chains, plus five repertoires with anomalous nucleotide sharing, were excluded from co-occurrence clustering. Held by TCRdb, this immuneACCESS table contains in-frame sequences only and omits some clones. Under half of the omission traces to an unresolved V gene where checked; the cause of the rest is unknown. The V and J calls and clone size were taken over from that table, and D and trimming were inferred from the DNA. Present in this sample are 100,000 or so clones, roughly 80% of which were seen just once. Clones ranked in the top ten supply around 2.6% of the sample.

The sequencing sample was made of PBMCs. The TCR sequence derives from a man aged 40-49 years in good health and CMV-seronegative. Recombination joined TRBV27 with TRBJ2-7, with TRBD1 matching 8 junction bases. The CDR3 in this case is CASRLQGAVEQYF. In nucleotide form, the sequence is TGTGCCAGCAGATTGCAGGGGGCCGTGGAGCAGTACTTC.